These 31 T cell receptor beta chains came from one sample sequenced in a study of T cells in Graves' hyperthyroidism and ophthalmopathy. Amplification of TCR beta CDR3 regions used RNA as the template. Researchers ran a first-round RT-PCR on the TCR CDR3 using the HTBI primer set. In TCRdb, the multiplex PCR reads were re-called with MiXCR into one record per CDR3 protein. The sample gives hundreds of thousands of distinct CDR3 sequences, 12% to 15% of which show up once; approximately 19% is in the top ten. Sequencing was carried out using blood. The receptors derive from a woman aged 60-75 years with Graves' ophthalmopathy.

This clonotype was observed a handful of times. V is TRBV11-2 and J is TRBJ2-7, with 7 bases fitting TRBD1. The germline V gene encodes CDR1 SGHAT and CDR2 FQNNGV. V lost 6 bases to trimming and J lost 4 bases; unmatched junction nucleotides: 6. The CDR3 is 13 amino acids. The CDR3 DNA is TGTGCCAGCAGTCCACAGGGGTGGTACGAGCAGTACTTC. It yields the protein CASSPQGWYEQYF.

This clonotype has ten or more counts. The rearrangement links TRBV9 to TRBJ1-1, with TRBD1 identical over 9 bases. Germline trimming cut 4 bases from V and 5 bases from J; bases unmatched to any gene: 9. The germline CDR1 and CDR2 sequences are SGDLS and YYNGEE. The CDR3 extends over 15 amino acids. CDR3 protein: CASSPSTGQGTEAFF. The CDR3 DNA reads TGTGCCAGCAGCCCCTCCACGGGACAGGGTACTGAAGCTTTCTTT.

The rearrangement joins TRBV6-1 to TRBJ2-3, with 7 bases matching TRBD1. Unmatched junction bases numbered 9, after V lost 6 bases and J lost 9 bases. The CDR3 is 13 amino acids. Germline V gene lookup returns CDR1 MNHNS and CDR2 SASEGT. CDR3 DNA: TGTGCCAGCAGCAAACCGACAGGGATCACGCAGTATTTT. Protein product: CASSKPTGITQYF.

This clonotype came up many times. The chain joins TRBV5-1 to TRBJ2-5, with TRBD1 identical over 9 bases. The germline gives CDR1 SGHRS, CDR2 YFSETQ. CDR3 size: 18 residues. V shed 2 bases, J shed 1 base, and the junction held 12 bases outside the gene matches. The DNA of the CDR3 is TGCGCCAGCAGCTTCTCCGGGACAGGGAGATCGGGCCAAGAGACCCAGTACTTC. Translating gives CASSFSGTGRSGQETQYF. Complete variable domain (other parts from reference TRBV5-1 and TRBJ2-5): KAGVTQTPRYLIKTRGQQVTLSCSPISGHRSVSWYQQTPGQGLQFLFEYFSETQRNKGNFPGRFSGRQFSNSRSEMNVSTLELGDSALYLCASSFSGTGRSGQETQYFGPGTRLLVL.

In regard to this clonotype: Possible read error: a much larger clone is one base away. Given the absence of the conserved phenylalanine or tryptophan at the CDR3 end, a read error is likely. The V and J genes are TRBV7-3 and TRBJ2-5, with 8 bases matching TRBD2. The CDR3 covers 15 residues. CDR1 is SGHTA, CDR2 FQGTGA, per germline. V was pared by 2 bases and J by 1 base, with 3 bases of the junction left unmatched. For the CDR3, the DNA is TGTGCCAGCAGCTTAGATGGGACTAGCCAAGAGACCCAGTACCTC. Protein: CASSLDGTSQETQYL.

This clonotype has a count of ten or more. This chain connects TRBV2 to TRBJ2-1; no clear D. This CDR3 comprises 15 residues. Trimming cost V 0 bases and J 7 bases, with 13 bases left between them. Per the germline V gene, CDR1 is SNHLY and CDR2 is FYNNEI. The CDR3 nucleotides read TGTGCCAGCAGTGAAGCGCGGAGACTGGAAAATGAGCAGTTCTTC. Amino acids: CASSEARRLENEQFF. The full variable domain, rest sourced from reference TRBV2 and TRBJ2-1, is EPEVTQTPSHQVTQMGQEVILRCVPISNHLYFYWYRQILGQKVEFLVSFYNNEISEKSEIFDDQFSVERPDGSNFTLKIRSTKLEDSAMYFCASSEARRLENEQFFGPGTRLTVL.

This clonotype was detected many times. This sequence joins TRBV11-2 and TRBJ2-2; the match to TRBD2 covers 8 bases. V lost 0 bases, J lost 3 bases, and 3 bases stayed unmatched. CDR1 and CDR2 (germline): SGHAT, FQNNGV. The CDR3 loop spans 16 amino acids. CDR3 sequence: CASSLDWREDTGELFF. The CDR3 region has the DNA TGTGCCAGCAGCTTAGATTGGCGGGAGGACACCGGGGAGCTGTTTTTT.

This clonotype was detected many times. V and J are TRBV20-1 and TRBJ2-3; D remains ambiguous. V was cut by 0 bases and J by 4 bases, with 14 bases left in between. Germline V gives CDR1 DFQATT, CDR2 SNEGSKA (reference sequence). The CDR3 is 15 residues long. This CDR3 is CSARDTRTHPDTQYF. The CDR3 DNA follows: TGCAGTGCTAGAGATACCAGGACCCACCCAGATACGCAGTATTTT.

This chain connects TRBV9 to TRBJ1-2, with D possibly being TRBD1 (5 bases). The V gene lost 4 bases and the J gene lost 2 bases, with 12 bases spanning the gap. This CDR3 has 14 residues. Germline CDR1 is SGDLS and CDR2 is YYNGEE. In nucleotides, the CDR3 is TGTGCCAGCAGCTCGTGGGGCAGCAACTATGGCTACACCTTC. This codes for CASSSWGSNYGYTF. Looking up the rest from reference TRBV9 and TRBJ1-2 gives the full variable domain: DSGVTQTPKHLITATGQRVTLRCSPRSGDLSVYWYQQSLDQGLQFLIQYYNGEERAKGNILERFSAQQFPDLHSELNLSSLELGDSALYFCASSSWGSNYGYTFGSGTRLTVV.

Note on this clonotype: This may come from a read error, since a much larger clone is one base off. The chain uses TRBV7-8 and TRBJ1-4; no firm D call. CDR3 length equals 14 residues. CDR1 is SGHVS and CDR2 is FQNEAQ in the germline V gene. Here the CDR3 reads CASSHTSTTEKLFF. Written as DNA, the CDR3 is TGTGCCAGCAGCCATACATCAACTACTGAAAAACTGTTTTTT.

This clonotype was observed many times. The chain has TRBV5-1 and TRBJ2-3, with 7 bases lining up with TRBD1. The CDR3 length is 16 residues. The germline gives CDR1 SGHRS, CDR2 YFSETQ. The V segment lost 1 base and the J segment 0 bases; nucleotides outside the gene matches: 5. The CDR3: CASSLRDRTSTDTQYF. Written as DNA, the CDR3 is TGCGCCAGCAGCTTGAGGGACAGAACTAGCACAGATACGCAGTATTTT.

This clonotype was recorded at least ten times. The J gene is TRBJ2-1, the V gene TRBV28; 12 bases match TRBD2. CDR3 length: 16 residues. Germline V gives CDR1 MDHEN, CDR2 SYDVKM. V lost 4 bases and J lost 2; bases outside the gene matches: 3. The DNA for the CDR3 is TGTGCCAGCAGTTCCCGGACTAGCGGGACCTACAATGAGCAGTTCTTC. Protein: CASSSRTSGTYNEQFF.

This clonotype was observed many times. V and J are TRBV30 and TRBJ2-1; D unclear. Deletions cut 3 bases from V and 4 bases from J, with 10 bases between. There are 13 residues in the CDR3. Germline loops: CDR1 GTSNPN, CDR2 SVGIG (reference sequence). CDR3 in amino acids: CAWRPRVYNEQFF. In nucleotides, the CDR3 is TGTGCCTGGAGACCCCGGGTGTACAATGAGCAGTTCTTC.

The chain links TRBV5-1 to TRBJ1-2, with D maybe TRBD1 (5 bases). Per germline, CDR1 SGHRS and CDR2 YFSETQ. The CDR3 consists of 16 residues. V was trimmed by 1 base and J by 0 bases, leaving 13 bases between them. The CDR3 loop reads CASSLYRDSANYGYTF. The CDR3 DNA reads as TGCGCCAGCAGCTTGTACCGGGACTCAGCTAACTATGGCTACACCTTC.

There are many counts of this clonotype. The V gene is TRBV30, the J gene TRBJ1-6; perhaps TRBD1 as D (5 bases). The germline V and J ends were trimmed by 1 base and 7 bases, with 8 bases remaining between them. Germline lookup yields CDR1 GTSNPN and CDR2 SVGIG (reference sequence). CDR3 length: 13 residues. Here the CDR3 reads CAWSEAGNSPLHF. CDR3 coding DNA: TGTGCCTGGAGTGAGGCAGGGAATTCACCCCTCCACTTT.

This chain joins TRBV29-1 and TRBJ2-7, with D possibly TRBD1 on 6 matching bases. CDR1 and CDR2 from the germline V gene are SQVTM and ANQGSEA. Trimming took 4 bases from V and 2 from J, leaving 18 bases between them. This CDR3 contains 15 residues. CDR3 nucleotides: TGCAGCGTTGTTGGTCAGGGGCGCCCTCCCTACGAGCAGTACTTC. It specifies CSVVGQGRPPYEQYF.

As regards this clonotype: Since a much larger clone is just one base distant, this may be a read error. V usage is TRBV28 and J usage is TRBJ1-2, with a possible D match to TRBD1 (6 bases). Trimming removed 3 bases at V and 7 bases at J, with 12 bases between. The length of the CDR3 is 13 residues. Germline lookup yields CDR1 MDHEN and CDR2 SYDVKM. The DNA of the CDR3 is TGTGCCAGCAGTTTGAACCGCAGGGGTGGCTACACCTTC. Its translation is CASSLNRRGGYTF.

This clonotype has a count of ten or more. The chain couples TRBV24-1 to TRBJ2-5, with D perhaps TRBD1 (6 bases). Germline values: CDR1 KGHDR, CDR2 SFDVKD. The CDR3 is 15 amino acids. The V end was cut by 3 bases, the J end by 1 base, with 11 bases between. CDR3 residues: CATSDPGQLQETQYF. CDR3 DNA: TGTGCCACCAGTGATCCCGGACAGCTCCAAGAGACCCAGTACTTC.

This clonotype was observed at least ten times. This chain connects TRBV25-1 to TRBJ2-7; D assignment may be TRBD1 or TRBD2 (6 bases each). The V end was cut by 6 bases, the J end by 5 bases, with 23 bases between. The CDR3 runs 16 residues. The germline V gene has CDR1 MGHDK and CDR2 SYGVNS. The CDR3 DNA is TGTGCCAGCAGCCTAAGAGGAGGGGGTGCCCCCAACGAGCAGTACTTC. Encoded protein: CASSLRGGGAPNEQYF.

This chain uses TRBV5-1 with TRBJ2-7, with D unclear. Looked up from germline, CDR1 is SGHRS and CDR2 is YFSETQ. CDR3 length equals 15 residues. Trimming cost V 0 bases and J 6 bases, with 16 bases left between them. The CDR3 coding sequence is TGCGCCAGCAGCTTGGCGTCCGCCTCTAAGTCCGAGCAGTACTTC. Translation: CASSLASASKSEQYF.

A remark on this clonotype: One end of the junction fails to match germline, which may point to a read error. V gene TRBV3-1 combines with J gene TRBJ1-6, with no clear D. This CDR3 region has 14 residues. Germline lookup yields CDR1 LGHDT and CDR2 YNNKEL (reference sequence). The CDR3 here is CASSQGLYNSPPHF. For the CDR3, the DNA is TGTGCCAGCAGCCAAGGTCTCTATAATTCACCCCCCCACTTT.

The gene calls are TRBV10-2 and TRBJ2-7; D possibly uses TRBD1 or TRBD2 (5 bases each). Between the trimmed V and J ends, which lost 3 bases and 4 bases, there was a span of 13 bases. The CDR3 has 14 amino acids. Germline lookup yields CDR1 WSHSY and CDR2 SAAADI. CDR3 bases: TGCGCCAGCAGTGACGGGACCGGTGGATACGAGCAGTACTTC. It is translated as CASSDGTGGYEQYF.

This clonotype was picked up many times. The rearrangement uses TRBV5-1 and TRBJ2-2, with D hard to call. V was clipped by 5 bases and J by 0 bases, with 8 bases between them. The CDR3 has 14 amino acids. Germline CDR1 and CDR2: SGHRS and YFSETQ. The DNA of the CDR3 is TGCGCCAGCAGTCCAGGTTCGAACACCGGGGAGCTGTTTTTT. Its protein product is CASSPGSNTGELFF.

This clonotype was detected only a few times. The chain is built from TRBV7-9 and TRBJ1-5; D is undetermined. Germline V gives CDR1 SEHNR, CDR2 FQNEAQ (reference sequence). The CDR3 is made up of 12 amino acids. Trimming took 5 bases from V and 9 from J, leaving 11 bases between them. Written as DNA, the CDR3 is TGTGCCAGCAGCCAAGATGACCGGCCCCAGCATTTT. Its protein product is CASSQDDRPQHF. The complete variable domain, with remaining parts taken from reference TRBV7-9 and TRBJ1-5, reads DTGVSQNPRHKITKRGQNVTFRCDPISEHNRLYWYRQTLGQGPEFLTYFQNEAQLEKSRLLSDRFSAERPKGSFSTLEIQRTEQGDSAMYLCASSQDDRPQHFGDGTRLSIL.

This clonotype appeared a few times. The rearrangement joins TRBV6-1 to TRBJ1-2, with 7 bases aligning to TRBD1. The CDR3 totals 17 residues. The trim removed 3 bases at V and 4 bases at J, leaving 14 bases unmatched. Germline CDR1 reads MNHNS; CDR2 reads SASEGT. CDR3 coding DNA: TGTGCCAGCAGTGAGAGCCTAATGACAGGGAGGGGCTATGGCTACACCTTC. Its protein product is CASSESLMTGRGYGYTF.

The table lists this clonotype with many counts. The V call is TRBV4-1, the J call TRBJ2-5; D gene ambiguous. CDR1 and CDR2 from the germline V gene are MGHRA and YSYEKL. Between the trimmed V and J ends, which lost 4 bases and 2 bases, there was a span of 8 bases. The CDR3 sequence is 13 residues long. The CDR3, as DNA: TGCGCCAGCAGCCCAGAGATACAAGAGACCCAGTACTTC. It yields the protein CASSPEIQETQYF.

Ten or more counts support this clonotype. This chain connects TRBV12-3 or TRBV12-4 to TRBJ2-1; 12 nucleotides align to TRBD2. The CDR3 runs to 15 residues. J lost 5 bases, V lost 5 bases, and 4 bases had no gene match. CDR3 nucleotides: TGTGCCAGCAGTCCGGGACTAGCGGGCCACAATGAGCAGTTCTTC. Translated, it gives CASSPGLAGHNEQFF.

This clonotype is a singleton in its sample. The V and J genes are TRBV20-1 and TRBJ2-6; a weak D match, TRBD1 (6 bases). From germline, CDR1 is DFQATT and CDR2 SNEGSKA (reference sequence). Trimming cost V 5 bases and J 2 bases, with 13 bases left between them. This CDR3 comprises 15 residues. CDR3 protein: CSAPKNRAGANVLTF. CDR3 in DNA: TGCAGTGCTCCAAAAAACAGGGCTGGGGCCAACGTCCTGACTTTC.

A few counts support this clonotype. This CDR3 is missing its conserved last phenylalanine or tryptophan, likely due to a read error. The V gene is TRBV5-1, the J gene TRBJ2-7; no clear D gene. This CDR3 region has 13 residues. CDR1 and CDR2 (germline): SGHRS, YFSETQ. Trimming pared 0 bases from V and 4 bases from J, leaving 8 bases between. CDR3 in amino acids: CASSLDGFYEQYL. CDR3 in DNA: TGCGCCAGCAGCTTGGACGGATTTTACGAGCAGTACCTC.

At least ten counts were recorded for this clonotype. This rearrangement joins TRBV11-2 to TRBJ2-3; D not certain. Looked up from germline, CDR1 is SGHAT and CDR2 is FQNNGV. The CDR3 spans 15 residues. V gave up 0 bases and J gave up 0 bases, with 7 bases separating them. The CDR3 region is CASSLEARSTDTQYF. As DNA, the CDR3 is TGTGCCAGCAGCTTAGAAGCCCGTAGCACAGATACGCAGTATTTT. The full variable domain, completed using reference TRBV11-2 and TRBJ2-3, is EAGVAQSPRYKIIEKRQSVAFWCNPISGHATLYWYQQILGQGPKLLIQFQNNGVVDDSQLPKDRFSAERLKGVDSTLKIQPAKLEDSAVYLCASSLEARSTDTQYFGPGTRLTVL.

This clonotype has at least ten counts. This sequence joins TRBV19 and TRBJ2-3; the D is unclear. The germline V gene has CDR1 LNHDA and CDR2 SQIVND (reference sequence). Trimming cost V 6 bases and J 0 bases, with 7 bases left between them. The CDR3 is 13 residues long. CDR3 amino acids: CASRETSTDTQYF. The CDR3 region has the DNA TGTGCCAGTAGGGAAACTAGCACAGATACGCAGTATTTT.